The rows below give T cell receptor beta chains drawn from one sample of a study of T cell clones after liver transplantation. Method: immunoSEQ multiplex PCR; TCRdb's copy keeps in-frame clones and lacks some. The repertoire holds some 33,000 clones, 90% to 95% seen once, with 25% to 30% in the top ten. The source material was CD8+ T cells from blood, sampled 12 months after liver transplant. These receptors were taken from a human patient who received a liver transplant. A subset of T cells may come from the graft donor. Both conserved end residues are part of each CDR3. The D gene is left open where the match is weak. Clone size is not always given. Where it is, it says once, few, many or a class for expanded clones.

D | J | length | size | V | CDR3 | DNA
- | TRBJ2-3 | 14 | - | TRBV2 | CASTRSPGTDTQYF | TGTGCCAGCACCAGATCCCCGGGCACAGATACGCAGTATTTT
TRBD2 | TRBJ2-7 | 14 | - | TRBV4-1 | CASSPRLASYEQYF | TGCGCCAGCAGCCCCCGACTAGCGTCTTACGAGCAGTACTTC
TRBD1 | TRBJ2-1 | 15 | - | TRBV7-3 | CASSRSTGLPNEQFF | TGTGCCAGCAGCCGATCGACAGGGCTCCCCAATGAGCAGTTCTTC
- | TRBJ2-3 | 15 | once | TRBV7-2 | CASSLTTLFTDTQYF | TGTGCCAGCAGCCTCACTACCCTCTTTACAGATACGCAGTATTTT
- | TRBJ1-5 | 15 | - | TRBV21-1 | CASTLATGSNQPQHF | TGTGCCAGCACCCTGGCAACGGGGAGCAATCAGCCCCAGCATTTT
- | TRBJ2-7 | 12 | - | TRBV14 | CASSQGSVEQYF | TGTGCCAGCAGCCAAGGGTCGGTTGAGCAGTACTTC
- | TRBJ2-7 | 16 | once | TRBV30 | CAWRGPGTPSSYEQYF | TGTGCCTGGAGGGGACCAGGTACACCAAGCTCCTACGAGCAGTACTTC
- | TRBJ1-5 | 18 | - | TRBV6-1 | CASSEHASPTVNNQPQHF | TGTGCCAGCAGTGAACATGCCAGCCCAACAGTCAATAATCAGCCCCAGCATTTT
TRBD2 | TRBJ2-2 | 17 | - | TRBV13 | CASSFLGLAGATGELFF | TGTGCCAGCAGCTTCCTTGGACTAGCGGGAGCTACCGGGGAGCTGTTTTTT
- | TRBJ2-5 | 14 | - | TRBV2 | CASSDGQDQETQYF | TGTGCCAGCAGTGATGGGCAGGACCAAGAGACCCAGTACTTC
TRBD2 | TRBJ2-2 | 17 | - | TRBV2 | CASSEILAGGPAGELFF | TGTGCCAGCAGTGAAATCCTAGCGGGAGGGCCAGCCGGGGAGCTGTTTTTT
- | TRBJ2-5 | 15 | - | TRBV27 | CASRTLLGVRETQYF | TGTGCCAGCAGAACGCTTTTGGGGGTTCGGGAGACCCAGTACTTC
TRBD2 | TRBJ2-7 | 14 | once | TRBV27 | CASSSLTSAYEQYF | TGTGCCAGCAGTTCTCTGACTAGCGCCTACGAGCAGTACTTC
- | TRBJ2-7 | 14 | - | TRBV27 | CASSEGGVRGEQYF | TGTGCCAGCAGTGAAGGGGGGGTCCGTGGCGAGCAGTACTTC
- | TRBJ2-7 | 12 | - | TRBV5-8 | CASSLFSREQYF | TGTGCCAGCAGCTTGTTCTCTCGAGAGCAGTACTTC
TRBD1 | TRBJ2-1 | 13 | - | TRBV27 | CASSSTGYNEQFF | TGTGCCAGCAGTTCGACAGGGTACAATGAGCAGTTCTTC